This is a list of T cell receptor beta chains from one sample in a study of cytomegalovirus exposure and HLA in healthy donors. Assay: immunoSEQ multiplex PCR; the TCRdb copy retains only in-frame clones and omits some. The profile shows hundreds of thousands of clones, 70% to 90% of them singletons. Input material: PBMCs. The receptor set was obtained from a woman between 18 and 29 years old in good health and CMV-seronegative. Both conserved end residues are part of each CDR3. Each record gives: CDR3 length, D gene, J gene, clone size, V gene, CDR3 DNA, CDR3 protein. The D gene is left open where the match is weak. Some rows have no size entry. The others give once, few or many, or a class for an expanded clone.

cdr3_length: 15; d_call: .; j_call: TRBJ2-5; clone_size: .; v_call: TRBV18; cdr3_nt: TGTGCCAGCTCACTCAAAATCCACACGGGGGAGACCCAGTACTTC; cdr3_aa: CASSLKIHTGETQYF
cdr3_length: 11; d_call: .; j_call: TRBJ2-2; clone_size: .; v_call: TRBV9; cdr3_nt: TGTGCCAGCAGCGCGACCGGGGAGCTGTTTTTT; cdr3_aa: CASSATGELFF
cdr3_length: 13; d_call: .; j_call: TRBJ2-7; clone_size: .; v_call: TRBV2; cdr3_nt: TGTGCCAGCGGCAGGGAAGTTTCCTACGAGCAGTACTTC; cdr3_aa: CASGREVSYEQYF
cdr3_length: 11; d_call: TRBD1; j_call: TRBJ1-2; clone_size: once; v_call: TRBV15; cdr3_nt: TGTGCCACCCGACAGGGGGTAGAGTACACCTTC; cdr3_aa: CATRQGVEYTF
cdr3_length: 14; d_call: .; j_call: TRBJ2-3; clone_size: .; v_call: TRBV7-3; cdr3_nt: TGTGCCAGCAGCTTAACGCACGGAGCAGATACGCAGTATTTT; cdr3_aa: CASSLTHGADTQYF
cdr3_length: 13; d_call: .; j_call: TRBJ1-3; clone_size: .; v_call: TRBV13; cdr3_nt: TGTGCCAGCAGCTCAGGACTGGGAAACACCATATATTTT; cdr3_aa: CASSSGLGNTIYF
cdr3_length: 15; d_call: .; j_call: TRBJ2-7; clone_size: .; v_call: TRBV10-3; cdr3_nt: TGTGCCATCAGTGAGTCTTCAGGTGGGAGCTACGAGCAGTACTTC; cdr3_aa: CAISESSGGSYEQYF
cdr3_length: 14; d_call: .; j_call: TRBJ1-1; clone_size: .; v_call: TRBV5-4; cdr3_nt: TGTGCCAGCAGCTTGGGTGGTGGAGGGCTAGGGGCTTTCTTT; cdr3_aa: CASSLGGGGLGAFF
cdr3_length: 15; d_call: .; j_call: TRBJ2-7; clone_size: once; v_call: TRBV5-4; cdr3_nt: TGTGCCAGCAGCTTGGTGGGGGGTAGCACCTACGAGCAGTACTTC; cdr3_aa: CASSLVGGSTYEQYF
cdr3_length: 15; d_call: TRBD1; j_call: TRBJ1-1; clone_size: .; v_call: TRBV2; cdr3_nt: TGTGCCAGCAGTCGAACAGGGGGCGCCGACACTGAAGCTTTCTTT; cdr3_aa: CASSRTGGADTEAFF
cdr3_length: 14; d_call: TRBD1; j_call: TRBJ1-4; clone_size: .; v_call: TRBV6-5; cdr3_nt: TGTGCCAGCAGTTATTCAGGGGGAAAGGAAAAACTGTTTTTT; cdr3_aa: CASSYSGGKEKLFF
cdr3_length: 15; d_call: TRBD1; j_call: TRBJ1-1; clone_size: .; v_call: TRBV6-1; cdr3_nt: TGTGCCAGCAGTGAAGCGACAGGGGCGTCCACTGAAGCTTTCTTT; cdr3_aa: CASSEATGASTEAFF
cdr3_length: 15; d_call: TRBD1; j_call: TRBJ1-5; clone_size: .; v_call: TRBV4-1; cdr3_nt: TGCGCCAGCAGCTCCCGACAGGGGGAAGGTCAGCCCCAGCATTTT; cdr3_aa: CASSSRQGEGQPQHF
cdr3_length: 14; d_call: .; j_call: TRBJ1-3; clone_size: .; v_call: TRBV6-5; cdr3_nt: TGTGCCAGCAAGGTACAGAACTCTGGAAACACCATATATTTT; cdr3_aa: CASKVQNSGNTIYF
cdr3_length: 15; d_call: .; j_call: TRBJ2-1; clone_size: .; v_call: TRBV7-6; cdr3_nt: TGTGCCAGCAGCTTAGAGTGGGGGCCCAGCAATGAGCAGTTCTTC; cdr3_aa: CASSLEWGPSNEQFF
cdr3_length: 17; d_call: TRBD2; j_call: TRBJ2-3; clone_size: .; v_call: TRBV6-4; cdr3_nt: TGTGCCAGCAGTGACGGTAGCGGGGGGGCTGGCACAGATACGCAGTATTTT; cdr3_aa: CASSDGSGGAGTDTQYF
cdr3_length: 13; d_call: TRBD1; j_call: TRBJ2-3; clone_size: .; v_call: TRBV5-1; cdr3_nt: TGCGCCAGCAGCCTTGGGACAGAAGATACGCAGTATTTT; cdr3_aa: CASSLGTEDTQYF
cdr3_length: 13; d_call: .; j_call: TRBJ2-3; clone_size: .; v_call: TRBV10-3; cdr3_nt: TGTGCCATCAGTGCGGGGAGGACAGATACGCAGTATTTT; cdr3_aa: CAISAGRTDTQYF
cdr3_length: 12; d_call: .; j_call: TRBJ2-7; clone_size: .; v_call: TRBV2; cdr3_nt: TGTGCCATCCGGGGGTACTCCTACGAGCAGTACTTC; cdr3_aa: CAIRGYSYEQYF
cdr3_length: 14; d_call: TRBD1; j_call: TRBJ2-3; clone_size: .; v_call: TRBV29-1; cdr3_nt: TGCAGCGTACAGGGGGCGTTTATCGCAGATACGCAGTGTTTT; cdr3_aa: CSVQGAFIADTQCF
cdr3_length: 16; d_call: TRBD2; j_call: TRBJ2-1; clone_size: .; v_call: TRBV9; cdr3_nt: TGTGCCAGCAGCGTAGGAGCGGGGGCACCTTACAATGAGCAGTTCTTC; cdr3_aa: CASSVGAGAPYNEQFF
cdr3_length: 12; d_call: .; j_call: TRBJ2-7; clone_size: .; v_call: TRBV7-2; cdr3_nt: TGTGCCAGCAGCCTCGGCTCCTACGAGCAGTACTTC; cdr3_aa: CASSLGSYEQYF
cdr3_length: 12; d_call: .; j_call: TRBJ2-3; clone_size: .; v_call: TRBV5-1; cdr3_nt: TGCGCCAGCAGCTTGGGGCAAGATACGCAGTATTTT; cdr3_aa: CASSLGQDTQYF
cdr3_length: 15; d_call: .; j_call: TRBJ1-6; clone_size: .; v_call: TRBV6-5; cdr3_nt: TGTGCCAGCAGTCTCCTGCAGGGATCGGAATCACCCCTCCACTTT; cdr3_aa: CASSLLQGSESPLHF
cdr3_length: 16; d_call: .; j_call: TRBJ1-4; clone_size: .; v_call: TRBV5-6; cdr3_nt: TGTGCCAGCAGCTCGGACTTTCTCGGAGCTAATGAAAAACTGTTTTTT; cdr3_aa: CASSSDFLGANEKLFF
cdr3_length: 12; d_call: TRBD1; j_call: TRBJ1-2; clone_size: .; v_call: TRBV19; cdr3_nt: TGTGCCAGTAGTAGGGACAGAGGGGGCTACACCTTC; cdr3_aa: CASSRDRGGYTF
cdr3_length: 14; d_call: .; j_call: TRBJ1-2; clone_size: once; v_call: TRBV19; cdr3_nt: TGTGCCAGTAAGTACCAAGACACGAACTATGGCTACACCTTC; cdr3_aa: CASKYQDTNYGYTF
cdr3_length: 16; d_call: TRBD2; j_call: TRBJ2-2; clone_size: .; v_call: TRBV9; cdr3_nt: TGTGCCAGCAGCGTAGGTAGCGGGGCGGTCACCGGGGAGCTGTTTTTT; cdr3_aa: CASSVGSGAVTGELFF
cdr3_length: 15; d_call: .; j_call: TRBJ1-2; clone_size: .; v_call: TRBV5-1; cdr3_nt: TGCGCCAGCAGCCGCCTAGGGGGATCGGGTGGTGGCTACACCTTC; cdr3_aa: CASSRLGGSGGGYTF
cdr3_length: 15; d_call: TRBD2; j_call: TRBJ2-5; clone_size: .; v_call: TRBV30; cdr3_nt: TGTGCCTGGAGTGTCGAGCGGGGGGGAAAAGAGACCCAGTACTTC; cdr3_aa: CAWSVERGGKETQYF
cdr3_length: 17; d_call: .; j_call: TRBJ2-1; clone_size: .; v_call: TRBV9; cdr3_nt: TGTGCCAGCAGCGTCCCCCGGACCGGTGGGGGGTACAATGAGCAGTTCTTC; cdr3_aa: CASSVPRTGGGYNEQFF
cdr3_length: 15; d_call: TRBD1; j_call: TRBJ2-1; clone_size: .; v_call: TRBV7-2; cdr3_nt: TGTGCCAGCAGCTCCGGGACAGGGGGTAGAAATGAGCAGTTCTTC; cdr3_aa: CASSSGTGGRNEQFF
cdr3_length: 15; d_call: .; j_call: TRBJ1-3; clone_size: .; v_call: TRBV13; cdr3_nt: TGTGCCAGCAGCCCCGGGATGGGTTCTGGAAACACCATATATTTT; cdr3_aa: CASSPGMGSGNTIYF